The rows below give T cell receptor beta chains drawn from one sample of a study of blood T cell repertoires in COVID-19. Sequencing was performed with immunoSEQ multiplex PCR; in TCRdb, only in-frame clones are kept and a portion is missing. The sample has some 220,000 clones, about 88% seen once. The specimen sequenced was PBMCs or T cells enriched from blood (not recorded which). The source of these receptors is a woman aged 25 to 39 who had recovered from COVID-19. Both conserved end residues are part of each CDR3. A D gene is named only where the DNA matches it firmly. Rows may omit the clone size; those that give it use once, few, many or a size class.

v_gene,d_gene,j_gene,abundance,CDR3nt,CDR3aa
TRBV5-1,-,TRBJ1-1,once,TGCGCCAGCAGCCCGGACACCCTGAACACTGAAGCTTTCTTT,CASSPDTLNTEAFF
TRBV19,TRBD1,TRBJ1-4,-,TGTGCCAGGGGACAGGAGGATAATGAAAAACTGTTTTTT,CARGQEDNEKLFF
TRBV19,-,TRBJ1-3,-,TGTGCCAGTAGTTTCCCCGACAGTCACTCTGGAAACACCATATATTTT,CASSFPDSHSGNTIYF
TRBV5-8,TRBD1,TRBJ1-1,once,TGTGCCAGCAGCTTGGCCCTAGGGACAGCGAACACTGAAGCTTTCTTT,CASSLALGTANTEAFF
TRBV4-2,TRBD1,TRBJ2-2,-,TGTGCCAGCAGCCAACTCGGACAGGCGGGCACCGGGGAGCTGTTTTTT,CASSQLGQAGTGELFF
TRBV11-1,-,TRBJ1-1,-,TGTGCCAGCAGCTTAGAGGGGGACACTGAAGCTTTCTTT,CASSLEGDTEAFF
TRBV7-2,-,TRBJ2-3,-,TGTGCCAGCAGCTTAGTAGGCCGGGTAGATACGCAGTATTTT,CASSLVGRVDTQYF
TRBV11-3,-,TRBJ2-2,-,TGTGCCAGCAGCTTAGGCGGGGGCGCGAACACCGGGGAGCTGTTTTTT,CASSLGGGANTGELFF
TRBV5-5,TRBD2,TRBJ2-7,-,TGTGCCAGCAGCCCCGGACTAGCGGGGATTATCTCCTACGAGCAGTACTTC,CASSPGLAGIISYEQYF
TRBV4-3,TRBD1,TRBJ2-5,-,TGCGCCAGCAGCCAAGATGTTGGGACAGGGCCACAAGAGACCCAGTACTTC,CASSQDVGTGPQETQYF
TRBV27,TRBD2,TRBJ2-1,-,TGTGCCAGCAGTTTGTACCTATCTCCGGGACTAGCGGGTTACAATGAGCAGTTCTTC,CASSLYLSPGLAGYNEQFF
TRBV6-2/TRBV6-3,-,TRBJ2-1,-,TGTGCCAGCAGTAAACAGGAATACAATGAGCAGTTCTTC,CASSKQEYNEQFF
TRBV19,-,TRBJ1-5,-,TGTGCCAGTAGTAAAAACCGGGTGAGCATGGGTCAGCCCCAGCATTTT,CASSKNRVSMGQPQHF
TRBV5-4,-,TRBJ2-2,-,TGTGCCAGCAGCTTAGGGACAAGGACTTGGCATGGCGGGGAGCTGTTTTTT,CASSLGTRTWHGGELFF
TRBV19,-,TRBJ1-2,-,TGTGCCAGTAGTATAGGTCGGGGGGCCTATGGCTACACCTTC,CASSIGRGAYGYTF
TRBV7-9,TRBD1,TRBJ2-5,-,TGTGCCAGCAGCTTAGATCTTGAGACAGGGCGGTCAGAGACCCAGTACTTC,CASSLDLETGRSETQYF
TRBV12-3/TRBV12-4,-,TRBJ1-1,-,TGTGCCAGCAGTCCCCGACAGGTCACTGAAGCTTTCTTT,CASSPRQVTEAFF
TRBV6-5,-,TRBJ1-6,-,TGTGCCAGCAGTTACTCGTCAGGGGATAATTCACCCCTCCACTTT,CASSYSSGDNSPLHF
TRBV25-1,TRBD1,TRBJ2-1,-,TGTGCCAGCAGTGGGGACAGGAATATCAATGAGCAGTTCTTC,CASSGDRNINEQFF
TRBV5-1,-,TRBJ1-6,few,TGCGCCAGCAGACTGTCGTCCGGGTCCGATAATTCACCCCTCCACTTT,CASRLSSGSDNSPLHF
TRBV5-6,-,TRBJ1-1,-,TGTGCCAGCAGTCCATCTTTCAGGGCCAACACTGAAGCTTTCTTT,CASSPSFRANTEAFF
TRBV7-9,-,TRBJ2-2,few,TGTGCCAGCAGCTTAACTACCGGGATGAACACCGGGGAGCTGTTTTTT,CASSLTTGMNTGELFF
TRBV7-9,TRBD1,TRBJ2-7,-,TGTGCCAGCAGCTTAGCGGGGACAGACTACGAGCAGTACTTC,CASSLAGTDYEQYF
TRBV4-1,-,TRBJ2-3,-,TGCGCCTCCCTACCCCGGGAAGATAACACAGATACGCAGTATTTT,CASLPREDNTDTQYF
TRBV5-1,-,TRBJ2-1,-,TGCGCCAGCAGCCCGGACGGGGGATACAATGAGCAGTTCTTC,CASSPDGGYNEQFF
TRBV7-9,-,TRBJ1-6,-,TGTGCCAGCAGCCAGAGCAGGGCTGTAGCCCTCCACTTT,CASSQSRAVALHF
TRBV12-5,TRBD1,TRBJ2-3,-,TGTGCTAGTGCCTACAAGAGGGACAGGGCGGTAGATACGCAGTATTTT,CASAYKRDRAVDTQYF
TRBV19,-,TRBJ1-5,-,TGTGCCAGTAGTATGCTCCGAGGACAGAGCAATCAGCCCCAGCATTTT,CASSMLRGQSNQPQHF
TRBV3-1/TRBV3-2,-,TRBJ2-2,-,TGTGCCTCCCTAGGGGACACCGGGGAGCTGTTTTTT,CASLGDTGELFF
TRBV4-3,TRBD1,TRBJ2-5,-,TGCGCCAGCAGCCAAGATCGGCAACAGGGGGTAGCAGAGACCCAGTACTTC,CASSQDRQQGVAETQYF